This T cell receptor beta chain emerged from a study of breast tumors, draining lymph nodes, adjacent tissues. Study-wide results and limits: Tumor T cell lymph node origin was a supported hypothesis, not proven.

Using its own MiXCR run on the multiplex PCR reads, TCRdb lists one record per CDR3 protein. The sample comprises more than 200,000 distinct CDR3 sequences, around 32% of which are singletons, and 1.2% to 1.5% rests with the top ten. This clonotype was seen at least ten times. Antigen specificity is unknown. Breast cancer patients provided tissue from their axillary draining lymph nodes. The sample was axillary lymph node tissue. This receptor was taken from a female donor with breast cancer. Some clones in this sample may be carry-over from other donors' samples.

The CDR3 DNA follows: TGTGCCAGCAGCTCGCGGTTAGTAGGGGACTATGGCTACACCTTC. This gives the protein CASSSRLVGDYGYTF. The chain links TRBV7-2 to TRBJ1-2; possible D gene TRBD1, 5 bases. V was trimmed by 4 bases and J by 3 bases, leaving 15 bases between them. This CDR3 is built from 15 residues. Per the germline V gene, CDR1 is SGHTA and CDR2 is FQGNSA.